This T cell receptor beta chain stems from a study of OX40 agonist ivuxolimab in advanced cancers. Background on the whole study: The costimulatory receptor OX40 (CD134) was targeted by ivuxolimab, a fully human IgG2 agonistic monoclonal antibody. Intravenous ivuxolimab was administered to patients every 2 weeks at six dose levels: 0.01, 0.1, 0.3, 1.5, 3 and 10 mg/kg. Of the approximately 53 patients in dose escalation, around 20 had hepatocellular carcinoma, about 15 had melanoma, 9 had renal cell carcinoma and 9 had head and neck cancer. In the dose-escalation cohort, approximately 82% of patients were male, and the mean age was approximately 64 years, with a range of about 23 to 80. Prior anti-PD-1, anti-PD-L1 or anti-CTLA-4 therapy was permitted, and approximately 39% of dose-escalation patients had received checkpoint inhibitors. Partial responses occurred in three dose-escalation patients: two with cutaneous melanoma and one with hepatocellular carcinoma. Peripheral TCRbeta sequencing was intended to test whether TCR sequence diversity was altered and clonal T-cell expansion was caused by ivuxolimab. The monotherapy dose-escalation portion (N of about 50 patients) of the phase I ivuxolimab trial is reported in the paper.

For sequencing of the TCRbeta CDR3 region, genomic DNA was extracted from the sorted cells. TCRbeta CDR3 regions were sequenced using the immunoSEQ Assay. Held by TCRdb, this immuneACCESS table contains in-frame sequences only and omits some clones. Under half of the omission traces to an unresolved V gene where checked; the cause of the rest is unknown. Present in this sample are roughly 70,000 clones, around 88% of which were seen just once. The ten largest clones take up approximately 6.9% of the sample. Results and caveats for the whole study, not just this receptor: On average, CD8+ T cells showed more expanded clones than CD4+ T cells after ivuxolimab. The antigen specificity of the peripheral T cells that underwent clonal expansion was not determined. At doses of 0.1 to 3.0 mg/kg, clonal expansion of both CD4+ and CD8+ T cells in blood was seen between baseline and week 6. Low levels of normalized T-cell clonal expansion were also seen in some patients who did not respond. Partial responders in the 0.1-3.0 mg/kg groups had among the lowest normalized peripheral clonal expansion, especially among CD8+ T cells.

Patients with autoimmune disease history or receiving systemic immunosuppression were excluded from the trial. Peripheral blood for TCR sequencing was collected from all dose cohorts at baseline, on cycle 4 day 1, and on cycle 7 day 1. Samples came from an open-label, multicenter, first-in-human phase I dose-escalation trial of ivuxolimab. Adults with locally advanced or metastatic head and neck squamous cell, hepatocellular, melanoma or renal cell carcinoma were enrolled in the trial. Before TCR sequencing, CD4+ T cells and CD8+ T cells were sorted from peripheral blood as separate populations. For this clone: Its antigen is currently not known. No base qualities exist here, and no much larger clone lies one base off it.

From a lookup of the germline V gene, CDR1 and CDR2 are KGHSH and LQKENI. The CDR3 goes from the cysteine to the phenylalanine over 15 residues. The read is trimmed to its CDR3 DNA, 45 bases read in frame from base 1. The trim is 2 bases for V and 0 bases for J, with a gap of 8 bases between the germline ends. The receptor chain draws on TRBV18 and TRBJ2-1; a weak D assignment points to TRBD2 (5 bases agree). The receptor's source is an adult with an advanced solid tumor such as melanoma, head and neck, liver or kidney cancer. Here the sequenced sample was CD4+ or CD8+ T cells sorted from blood, taken in a trial of the OX40 agonist ivuxolimab. This receptor carries the CDR3 CASSPSRASYNEQFF. The DNA sequence is as follows: TGTGCCAGCTCACCATCGAGGGCCTCCTACAATGAGCAGTTCTTC.